The T cell receptor beta chain under discussion was sequenced for a study of cytomegalovirus exposure and HLA in healthy donors (TCRdb year 2017). Notes on the research overall: An earlier analysis of fewer than 750 of the donors reported around 280 Gb of sequence data and 95 million to 130 million unique TCR beta sequences obtained from about 200 million T cells. Roughly 300 gigabases of sequencing data and tens of millions of unique TCR sequences were included in an early release covering about 700 HLA-typed donors. The genetic ancestry cluster associated with self-reported Caucasian donors included roughly four fifths of the 300 to 450 genotyped donors. The study aimed to test whether signatures of past pathogen exposure could be identified by cataloging public T cell receptors. The T cell repertoires of 666 subjects were profiled by immunosequencing and related to cytomegalovirus serostatus. Besides the first cohort of hundreds of subjects, a separate validation cohort made up of 120 different subjects was used. To predict cytomegalovirus infection status, the study brought together high-throughput TCR immunosequencing, statistical association of individual TCRs with disease status, and machine learning. A later analysis re-analyzed previously published TCR beta repertoires from hundreds of donors and added high-resolution HLA genotyping to study TCR occurrence patterns. Rather than using new phenotypic data, the later analysis identified candidate immune exposures from TCR beta sequences and from how often those sequences occurred across donors. An earlier analysis of a few hundred of the donors applied high-throughput TCR beta sequencing to assess whether each TCR beta V gene segment acted as functional or pseudogenic. Donor age, sex, ethnicity and CMV serostatus were compiled alongside the repertoire data. In a later genetic analysis, genome-wide SNP genotypes for about three fifths of the roughly 670 donors were used, and that subset was treated as a discovery cohort. Every repertoire in the discovery cohort had been generated on one and the same sequencing platform. Both class I and class II loci were covered by HLA typing, at four-digit resolution. The number of typed donors differed by locus: about 620-640 for A, B, C, DRB1 and DQB1; 500 to 550 for DQA1; some 590 for DPA1; and around 490 for DPB1. A few DR-DQ haplotypes were treated as single units for association and clustering because of strong linkage in the cohort. On average, roughly 200,000 unique TCR beta nucleotide sequences were sequenced per donor among more than 350 genotyped donors of the cohort, with around 19% of those sequences being non-productive.

Worth noting for this clone: The antigen this receptor binds is unknown.

The cohort comprised some 680 healthy bone marrow donors. Cohort members were all nominally healthy when sampled, although unrecorded immune exposures were likely present. The donor was CMV seronegative and was included in the group of 352 seronegative cohort members. A peripheral blood sample was collected from each donor, and TCR beta sequencing was performed on peripheral blood mononuclear cells. The Qiagen DNeasy Blood Extraction Kit was used to extract genomic DNA from the blood cell samples. The V and J ends are trimmed by 1 base and 4 bases, leaving 17 bases between them. Measured from the cysteine to the phenylalanine, the CDR3 is 17 residues long. Left in the record is the CDR3 DNA by itself, 51 bases read in frame from the first base. The germline V gene supplies CDR1 KGHSH and CDR2 LQKENI. Overall study results and their limits: In an earlier analysis of approximately 600 of the donors, most TCR beta V segments were observed in productive rearrangements about 87% or about 30% of the time, broadly matching IMGT annotations. In a later analysis, the rate of TCR association differed among HLA loci, with DRB1 alleles having the most associated TCRs and HLA-C alleles having the fewest. The study listed approximately 150 TCR beta chains as associated with cytomegalovirus. A later analysis associated 16,951 TCR beta sequences with specific HLA alleles at a false discovery rate of 0.05. According to a later genetic analysis, donors in an Asian-associated ancestry cluster had fewer N-insertions in productive TCRs than the approximately 670-donor mean. It was suggested by the authors that the approach could potentially be generalized to other disease states and immunological phenotypes. While some public TCRs were present in many individuals, most TCR sequences turned up only very rarely across donors. When HLA alleles, especially DR and DQ, strongly co-occurred, TCR associations were difficult to assign to individual alleles. A later analysis found that most CMV-associated TCR beta chains appeared HLA-restricted, with HLA associations seemingly driven largely by CMV exposure. The cohort was sequenced for TCR beta chains only, and without alpha or paired-chain data the features that could be detected were limited. Presence/absence analyses assumed roughly uniform sequencing depth across donors, an assumption that may not hold. Some IMGT-functional V segments, including TRBV6-2 and TRBV6-3, could not be distinguished by the 87-base-pair reads and were therefore excluded. In vitro tests confirmed that a few of the cytomegalovirus-associated TCR beta chains recognize cytomegalovirus antigens. Linkage disequilibrium might explain the correlated functional status among segregating V segments, but an unknown experimental factor could not be excluded. Because counts were too low, roughly 18 rarely observed V segments, including chromosome 9 orphons, were left out of the earlier analysis of some 600 of the donors. CMV serostatus was the only immune exposure information available for the cohort. Because some donors lacked HLA typing at each locus, the association tests relied only on the typed subset. A later analysis reported that several top co-occurrence clusters appeared linked to parvovirus B19, influenza, CMV and Epstein-Barr virus. A further reported finding was that TCR beta sequences accurately predicted the HLA-A and HLA-B alleles for most subjects in the first cohort. The sequencing pipeline was judged likely to have produced a cluster of highly shared sequence variants as a technical artifact. In a later genetic analysis, a missense DCLRE1C variant was associated with V-gene and J-gene trimming of TCR beta chains, and the association was replicated in an independent cohort. Compared with equally common non-associated chains, HLA-associated TCR beta chains in a later analysis were more clonally expanded and had lower generation probabilities. In both the original and validation cohorts, the classifier was reported to diagnose cytomegalovirus status with high specificity and sensitivity.

Library preparation employed the immunoSEQ multiplex PCR assay. The multiplex PCR relied on a mix of 60 forward primers for TCR Vbeta segments and 13 reverse primers for TCR Jbeta segments. The CDR3 region of rearranged TCR beta genes was amplified from genomic DNA by a multiplex PCR assay. Amplified TCR beta libraries were sequenced as 87-base-pair reads on the Illumina HiSeq System. Concerning the study's data processing: In a later analysis, about 80 million unique TCR beta chains were counted across the 500 to 850 repertoires, and roughly 10 million of these chains were shared by at least two donors. To remove PCR and sequencing errors, raw reads were error-corrected and collapsed into unique sequences using a nearest-neighbor algorithm that merged closely related sequences. V, D and J gene segments were assigned by aligning CDR3 sequences to IMGT reference sequences. Each retained sequence needed at least a six-nucleotide match to both a V gene segment and a J gene segment. A rearrangement was called productive if the CDR3 had no stop codons and remained in frame with V and J, and every other rearrangement was called non-productive. CDR3 was defined by IMGT convention, running from the second conserved V-encoded cysteine to the conserved J-encoded phenylalanine. In an earlier analysis of more than 550 of the donors, sequences lacking an unambiguous match to a single V gene segment were excluded. An earlier analysis of several hundred of the donors classified V segments as functional when productive rearrangements were above 56.7% and as segregating when the standard deviation between donors was above 5%. To diagnose cytomegalovirus status from the catalog of TCR beta chain sequences, a statistical classification framework was built. V and J gene assignment, in a later analysis, came from comparing TCR nucleotide sequences with IMGT/GENE-DB human TR gene sequences. A later analysis assigned CDR3 sequences and most-parsimonious VDJ recombination scenarios with the TCRdist pipeline. A later analysis defined each TCR beta chain by its CDR3 amino acid sequence plus V-gene family, and excluded reads lacking a unique V-gene family. In a later analysis, 550 to 650 highly shared, low-generation-probability nucleotide sequences were removed to address suspected cross-contamination and a sequencing artifact. A later analysis calculated a clonal expansion index for each public chain from normalized within-repertoire ranks of inferred template counts. Generation probabilities in a later analysis came from a VDJ recombination model fitted to out-of-frame rearrangements, and those results were checked against IGoR. Hypergeometric tests were used in a later analysis to score TCR-TCR, TCR-HLA and TCR-CMV co-occurrence, with a repertoire-size bias correction applied to the TCR pairs. In a later analysis, false discovery rates were estimated by permuting HLA or CMV assignments 20 times. In a later analysis, co-occurring TCRs were grouped using DBSCAN, with TCRdist sequence similarity added in when clustering inside HLA-allele-positive subsets. Repertoires with fewer than 30,000 or more than 120,000 public chains were left out of co-occurrence clustering, as were five repertoires with anomalous nucleotide sharing. Here the immuneACCESS table is served through TCRdb, limited to in-frame sequences with V and J called. Missing clones are a known gap in these copies; in checked studies unresolved V genes cover under half, and the rest lacks a known reason. V and J calls and clone size follow that table, whereas D and trimming were derived from the DNA. The table held for this sample gives under 200,000 clones. The ten largest clones capture 2.1% of the sample.

The sequenced sample was PBMCs. This chain is built from TRBV18 and TRBJ1-3; TRBD1 is a possible D gene, resting on 5 matching bases. This TCR was sampled from a man aged 25-40 years in good health and CMV-seronegative. The DNA sequence reads TGTGCCAGCTCACCACGGGAAGGAGGGGCGTCGGGAAACACCATATATTTT. Its amino acids are CASSPREGGASGNTIYF.